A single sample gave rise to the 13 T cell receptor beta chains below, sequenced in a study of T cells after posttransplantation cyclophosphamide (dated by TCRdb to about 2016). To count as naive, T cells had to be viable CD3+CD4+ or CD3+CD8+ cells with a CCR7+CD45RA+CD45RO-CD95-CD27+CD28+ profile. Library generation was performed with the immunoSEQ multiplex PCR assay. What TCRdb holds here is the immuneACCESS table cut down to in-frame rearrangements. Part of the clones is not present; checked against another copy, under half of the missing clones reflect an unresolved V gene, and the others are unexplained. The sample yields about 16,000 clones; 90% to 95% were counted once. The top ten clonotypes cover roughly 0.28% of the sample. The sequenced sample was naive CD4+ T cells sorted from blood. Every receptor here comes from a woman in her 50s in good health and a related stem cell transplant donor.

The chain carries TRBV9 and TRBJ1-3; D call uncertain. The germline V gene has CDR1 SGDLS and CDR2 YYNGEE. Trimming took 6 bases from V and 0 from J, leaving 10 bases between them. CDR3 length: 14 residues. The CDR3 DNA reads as TGTGCCAGCAACCGACACAGCTCTGGAAACACCATATATTTT. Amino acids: CASNRHSSGNTIYF.

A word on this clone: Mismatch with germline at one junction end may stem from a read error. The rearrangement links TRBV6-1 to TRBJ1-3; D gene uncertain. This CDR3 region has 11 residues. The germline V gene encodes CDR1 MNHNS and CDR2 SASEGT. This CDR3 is CASSGFAGLDF. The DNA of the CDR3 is TGTGCCAGCAGTGGATTCGCAGGTTTAGATTTT.

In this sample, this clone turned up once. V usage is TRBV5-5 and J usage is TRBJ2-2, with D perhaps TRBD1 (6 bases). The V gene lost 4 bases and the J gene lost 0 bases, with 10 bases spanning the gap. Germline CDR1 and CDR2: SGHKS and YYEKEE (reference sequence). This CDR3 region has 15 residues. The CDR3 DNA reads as TGTGCCAGCAGCCGGGGACATGCGAACACCGGGGAGCTGTTTTTT. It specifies CASSRGHANTGELFF. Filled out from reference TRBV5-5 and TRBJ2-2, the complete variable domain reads DAGVTQSPTHLIKTRGQQVTLRCSPISGHKSVSWYQQVLGQGPQFIFQYYEKEERGRGNFPDRFSARQFPNYSSELNVNALLLGDSALYLCASSRGHANTGELFFGEGSRLTVL.

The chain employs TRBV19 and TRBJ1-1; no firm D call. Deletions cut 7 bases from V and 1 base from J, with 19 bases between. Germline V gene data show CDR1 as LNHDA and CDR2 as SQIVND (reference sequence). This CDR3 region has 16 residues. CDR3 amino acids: CASKRKLRRENTEAFF. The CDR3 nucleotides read TGTGCCAGTAAAAGAAAGCTCCGGAGGGAGAACACTGAAGCTTTCTTT.

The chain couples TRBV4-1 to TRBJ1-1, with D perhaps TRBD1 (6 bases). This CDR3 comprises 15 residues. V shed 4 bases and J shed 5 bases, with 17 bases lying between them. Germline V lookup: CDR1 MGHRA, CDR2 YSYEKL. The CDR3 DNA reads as TGCGCCAGCAGCCCATGGGGGGGGCGGAAGACTGAAGCTTTCTTT. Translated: CASSPWGGRKTEAFF.

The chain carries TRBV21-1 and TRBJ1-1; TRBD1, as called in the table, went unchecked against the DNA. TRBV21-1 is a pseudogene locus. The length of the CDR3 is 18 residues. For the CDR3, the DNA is TGTGCCAGCAGCAAAGCATTTCTATGGACAGGGATAGAGGCTGAAGCTTTCTTT. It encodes CASSKAFLWTGIEAEAFF.

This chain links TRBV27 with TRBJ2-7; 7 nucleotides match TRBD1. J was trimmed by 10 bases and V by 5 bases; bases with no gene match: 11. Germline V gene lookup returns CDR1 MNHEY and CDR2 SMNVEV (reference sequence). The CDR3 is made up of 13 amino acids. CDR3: CASSPRDSGFQYF. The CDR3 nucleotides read TGTGCCAGCAGTCCCCGGGACAGCGGTTTCCAGTACTTC.

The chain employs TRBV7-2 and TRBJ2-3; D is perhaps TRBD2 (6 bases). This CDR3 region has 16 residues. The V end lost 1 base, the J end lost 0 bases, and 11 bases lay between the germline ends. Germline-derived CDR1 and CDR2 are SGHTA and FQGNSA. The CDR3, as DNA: TGTGCCAGCAGCTTAGGCCTGGGGACTAGCACAGATACGCAGTATTTT. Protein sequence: CASSLGLGTSTDTQYF.

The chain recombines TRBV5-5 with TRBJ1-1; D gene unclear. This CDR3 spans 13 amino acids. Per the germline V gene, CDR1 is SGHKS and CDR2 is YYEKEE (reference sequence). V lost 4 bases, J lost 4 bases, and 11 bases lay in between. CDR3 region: CASSPGYPTEAFF. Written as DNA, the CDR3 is TGTGCCAGCAGCCCGGGTTACCCCACTGAAGCTTTCTTT.

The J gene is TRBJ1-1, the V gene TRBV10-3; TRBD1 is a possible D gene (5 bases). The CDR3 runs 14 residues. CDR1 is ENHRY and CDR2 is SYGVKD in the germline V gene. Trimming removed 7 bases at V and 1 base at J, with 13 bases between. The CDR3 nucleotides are TGTGCCATCAATCCAGCTCAGGGGAACACTGAAGCTTTCTTT. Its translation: CAINPAQGNTEAFF.

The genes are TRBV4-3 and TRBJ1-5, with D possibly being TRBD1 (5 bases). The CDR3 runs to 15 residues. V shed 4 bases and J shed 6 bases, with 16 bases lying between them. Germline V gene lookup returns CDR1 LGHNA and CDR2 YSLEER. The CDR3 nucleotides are TGCGCCAGCAGCCGTAGCAGGGTAGGGGTTCAGCCCCAGCATTTT. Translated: CASSRSRVGVQPQHF.

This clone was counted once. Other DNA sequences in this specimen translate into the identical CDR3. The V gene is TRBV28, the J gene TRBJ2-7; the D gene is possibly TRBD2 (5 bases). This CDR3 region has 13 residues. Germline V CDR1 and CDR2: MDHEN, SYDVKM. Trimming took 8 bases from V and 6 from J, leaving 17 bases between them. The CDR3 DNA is TGTGCCAGCCTAACTGGGCGGGTTAGCGAGCAGTACTTC. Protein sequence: CASLTGRVSEQYF.

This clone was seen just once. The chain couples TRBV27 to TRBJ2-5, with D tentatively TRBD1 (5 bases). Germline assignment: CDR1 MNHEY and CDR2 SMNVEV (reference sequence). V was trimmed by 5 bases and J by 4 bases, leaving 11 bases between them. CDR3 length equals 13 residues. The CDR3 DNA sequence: TGTGCCAGCAGTACGAGAAGGGGAGAGACCCAGTACTTC. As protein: CASSTRRGETQYF.